A single T cell receptor beta chain is shown here with its context. The data were taken from a study of T cells after yellow fever vaccination. CDR1 is MNHEY, CDR2 SVGEGT, per germline. The V and J ends lost 4 bases and 4 bases, in that order; junction bases with no gene match: 14. CDR3 length equals 18 residues. TCRdb redid the calling of the 5' RACE reads with MiXCR, one entry per CDR3 protein. This table has over 250,000 distinct CDR3 sequences, over 4% appearing once. The chain links TRBV6-2 or TRBV6-3 to TRBJ2-5, with 11 bases lining up with TRBD2. The TCR was taken from a man in his late teens or twenties who received the YFV17D yellow fever vaccine. The source material was PBMCs, sampled 5 days after the yellow fever booster vaccination. CDR3 sequence (DNA): TGTGCCAGCAGTTCCCTTGGGAGGGTAGCGGGGGGGCCAGAGACCCAGTACTTC. This gives the protein CASSSLGRVAGGPETQYF.